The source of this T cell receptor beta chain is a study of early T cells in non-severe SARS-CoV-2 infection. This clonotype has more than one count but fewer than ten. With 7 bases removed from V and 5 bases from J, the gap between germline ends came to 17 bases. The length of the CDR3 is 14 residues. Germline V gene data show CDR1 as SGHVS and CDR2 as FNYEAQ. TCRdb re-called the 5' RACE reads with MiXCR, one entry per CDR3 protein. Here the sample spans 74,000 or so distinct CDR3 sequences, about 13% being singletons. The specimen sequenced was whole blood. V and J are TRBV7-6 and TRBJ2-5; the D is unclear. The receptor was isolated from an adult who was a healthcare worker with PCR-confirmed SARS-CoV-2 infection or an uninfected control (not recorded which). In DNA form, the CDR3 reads TGTGCCAGCACCCCGGTGCCTGCTGGGGAGACCCAGTACTTC. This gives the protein CASTPVPAGETQYF.